The 10 T cell receptor beta chains in this list originate from one sample, sequenced in a study of blood T cell repertoires in COVID-19. The data were produced by immunoSEQ multiplex PCR, yet TCRdb's version contains in-frame clones alone and is incomplete. The sample gives about 110,000 clones, roughly 70% of which show up once; about 1.8% is in the top ten. Sequencing input: peripheral blood. These receptor sequences come from a woman between 40 and 50 years old with acute or convalescent COVID-19.

The chain links TRBV5-6 to TRBJ2-7; D is ambiguous. The V gene lost 3 bases and the J gene lost 4 bases, with 17 bases spanning the gap. The CDR3 has 15 residues. Germline CDR1 is SGHDT and CDR2 is YYEEEE. CDR3 protein: CASSSIGSLGYEQYF. CDR3 in DNA: TGTGCCAGCAGCTCTATCGGGTCGCTCGGGTACGAGCAGTACTTC. Looking up the rest from reference TRBV5-6 and TRBJ2-7 gives the full variable domain: DAGVTQSPTHLIKTRGQQVTLRCSPKSGHDTVSWYQQALGQGPQFIFQYYEEEERQRGNFPDRFSGHQFPNYSSELNVNALLLGDSALYLCASSSIGSLGYEQYFGPGTRLTVT.

This rearrangement joins TRBV6-5 to TRBJ1-5, with D unclear. CDR3 length equals 13 residues. V shed 2 bases and J shed 5 bases, with 7 bases lying between them. The germline CDR1 and CDR2 sequences are MNHEY and SVGAGI. The CDR3 DNA reads TGTGCCAGCAGTTACGTTCCGGATCAGCCCCAGCATTTT. Translating gives CASSYVPDQPQHF.

The chain employs TRBV24-1 and TRBJ2-1; 8 bases agree with TRBD2. Germline V gene lookup returns CDR1 KGHDR and CDR2 SFDVKD. This CDR3 is built from 14 residues. The J segment lost 3 bases and the V segment lost 5 bases, leaving 2 bases of the junction unmatched. The chain's CDR3 is CATSAGGDYNEQFF. CDR3 coding DNA: TGTGCCACCAGTGCCGGGGGGGACTACAATGAGCAGTTCTTC.

The chain's CDR3 is CASSSSLGGGRTDTQYF. CDR3 DNA: TGTGCCAGCAGCTCATCCCTCGGAGGGGGCAGGACAGATACGCAGTATTTT. This chain connects TRBV5-4 to TRBJ2-3; possible D gene TRBD1, 7 bases. The CDR3 covers 17 residues. V dropped 3 bases and J dropped 3 bases, with 20 bases sitting between them. The germline V gene encodes CDR1 SGHNT and CDR2 YYREEE (reference sequence).

This sequence joins TRBV3-1 (or the pseudogene TRBV3-2) and TRBJ1-1; possible D gene TRBD1, 5 bases. This CDR3 has 15 amino acids. CDR1 is LGHDT, CDR2 YNNKEL, per germline (reference sequence). V dropped 0 bases and J dropped 2 bases, with 10 bases sitting between them. The CDR3 nucleotides are TGTGCCAGCAGCCAAGATTGGCAGGGAAACACTGAAGCTTTCTTT. This encodes CASSQDWQGNTEAFF.

This CDR3 reads CAWSVGTMGGYTF. The CDR3 region has the DNA TGTGCCTGGAGTGTAGGGACAATGGGAGGCTACACCTTC. V gene TRBV30 combines with J gene TRBJ1-2; D perhaps matches TRBD1 (6 bases). This CDR3 region has 13 residues. The germline V gene encodes CDR1 GTSNPN and CDR2 SVGIG (reference sequence). Trimming took 0 bases from V and 8 from J, leaving 13 bases between them.

The rearrangement joins TRBV9 to TRBJ1-2, with unresolved D. The CDR3 length is 15 residues. Germline CDR1 SGDLS, CDR2 YYNGEE. V was clipped by 0 bases and J by 4 bases, with 13 bases between them. The CDR3 region is CASSVATGLSYGYTF. The CDR3, as DNA: TGTGCCAGCAGCGTAGCTACCGGTCTCTCCTATGGCTACACCTTC.

This clone came up once. The CDR3 DNA follows: TGTGCCAGCAGTGAAGTACAGGGGAACACCGGGGAGCTGTTTTTT. This sequence encodes CASSEVQGNTGELFF. The chain links TRBV2 to TRBJ2-2, with D perhaps matching TRBD1 (6 bases). CDR3 size: 15 residues. V lost 1 base and J lost 1, with 7 bases in between. Germline lookup yields CDR1 SNHLY and CDR2 FYNNEI.

J is TRBJ2-1 and V is TRBV19; 11 bases are a match to TRBD2. The V segment lost 9 bases and the J segment 4 bases; nucleotides outside the gene matches: 8. Looked up from germline, CDR1 is LNHDA and CDR2 is SQIVND (reference sequence). The CDR3 is 15 residues long. Here the CDR3 reads CASRSLAGGYNEQFF. CDR3 nucleotide sequence: TGTGCCAGCCGCTCCCTAGCGGGGGGATACAATGAGCAGTTCTTC.

CDR3 loop: CASSQEAPNEQFF. CDR3 nucleotide sequence: TGTGCCAGCAGTCAGGAGGCCCCCAATGAGCAGTTCTTC. The V call is TRBV27, the J call TRBJ2-1; tentative D call: TRBD2 (5 bases). V was clipped by 5 bases and J by 6 bases, with 11 bases between them. The CDR3 has 13 amino acids. CDR1 is MNHEY and CDR2 is SMNVEV in the germline V gene (reference sequence).